One and the same sample provided the 14 T cell receptor beta chains below, sequenced in a study of CD4 T cells in relation to SARS-CoV-2 and coronaviruses (dated by TCRdb to about 2021). CD4+ T cells from unexposed donors were collected before the COVID-19 pandemic (2011-2018). The EasySep CD4+ T cell isolation kit was used to isolate CD4+ T cells once the cultures had run for ten to eleven days. The antigens of these receptors remain unknown. Library preparation was by the immunoSEQ multiplex PCR assay. TCRdb obtained this table from immuneACCESS and retained in-frame rearrangements with V and J assigned. These tables miss some clones; where compared with another copy, unresolved V genes account for less than half of the shortfall, and the remainder is unexplained. This sample gives 25,000 to 30,000 clones in total; over 70% of them show up just once. The ten largest clonotypes hold under 15% of the sample.

The sequenced sample was CD4+ T cells from PBMCs, cultured in vitro. The source of these receptors is a human donor in good health.

This clone has a handful of counts. The chain combines TRBV4-1 with TRBJ2-7; D is uncertain. This CDR3 is 16 amino acids long. CDR1 is MGHRA and CDR2 is YSYEKL in the germline V gene. Trimming took off 0 bases at V and 5 bases at J, with 17 bases between the two ends. The CDR3 sequence is CASSQDDWVRKNEQYF. The CDR3 bases are TGCGCCAGCAGCCAAGATGATTGGGTTAGGAAGAACGAGCAGTACTTC.

The gene calls are TRBV2 and TRBJ2-3, with D tentatively TRBD2 (5 bases). Germline V CDR1 and CDR2: SNHLY, FYNNEI. The V end was cut by 5 bases, the J end by 5 bases, with 11 bases between. The CDR3 sequence is 13 residues long. CDR3 nucleotides: TGTGCCAGCAGTCGGAGGCAGGAAGATACGCAGTATTTT. Amino acid sequence: CASSRRQEDTQYF.

The rearrangement uses TRBV5-1 and TRBJ2-5; TRBD1 matches at 9 bases. Trimming at V came to 6 bases and at J to 1 base, leaving 4 bases not matched to a gene. Germline V gene lookup returns CDR1 SGHRS and CDR2 YFSETQ. This CDR3 has 14 residues. CDR3 bases: TGCGCCAGCACGGAACAGGGGGCCCAAGAGACCCAGTACTTC. It specifies CASTEQGAQETQYF.

This clone was observed a handful of times. The chain recombines TRBV25-1 with TRBJ2-3; maybe TRBD2 (6 bases). The V end lost 1 base, the J end lost 0 bases, and 11 bases lay between the germline ends. Per the germline V gene, CDR1 is MGHDK and CDR2 is SYGVNS. The CDR3 has 16 residues. DNA of the CDR3: TGTGCCAGCAGTGAATTTACCGGGACTAGCACAGATACGCAGTATTTT. The encoded protein is CASSEFTGTSTDTQYF.

This chain connects TRBV7-2 to TRBJ1-4; 10 bases align to TRBD1. The CDR3 sequence is 13 residues long. CDR1 and CDR2 (germline): SGHTA, FQGNSA. V was clipped by 6 bases and J by 8 bases; unmatched bases: 3. This chain's CDR3 is CASSLDRGEKLFF. The CDR3 DNA sequence: TGTGCCAGCAGTTTGGACAGGGGGGAAAAACTGTTTTTT.

This chain uses TRBV11-2 with TRBJ1-2; D is possibly TRBD1 (6 bases). This CDR3 contains 16 residues. The germline V gene has CDR1 SGHAT and CDR2 FQNNGV. Trimming cost V 1 base and J 3 bases, with 15 bases left between them. CDR3 region: CASSLGRGLRDYGYTF. The DNA of the CDR3 is TGTGCCAGCAGCTTAGGGAGGGGGTTAAGGGACTATGGCTACACCTTC.

This clone was counted only a few times. The chain combines TRBV19 with TRBJ1-2, with no clear D. The germline CDR1 and CDR2 sequences are LNHDA and SQIVND (reference sequence). The length of the CDR3 is 15 residues. V shed 5 bases and J shed 0 bases, with 13 bases lying between them. The CDR3 sequence: CASSSPRGPNYGYTF. The CDR3 DNA reads TGTGCCAGTAGTTCCCCAAGAGGTCCTAACTATGGCTACACCTTC.

The rearrangement uses TRBV4-3 and TRBJ1-1; 9 bases are a match to TRBD1. This CDR3 comprises 18 residues. J gave up 1 base and V 0 bases, and 9 bases lay outside the gene matches. Per germline, CDR1 LGHNA and CDR2 YSLEER. The DNA for the CDR3 is TGCGCCAGCAGCCAAGATCCGGGGAGACAGGGGGAGAACACTGAAGCTTTCTTT. Translation gives CASSQDPGRQGENTEAFF.

This chain connects TRBV6-5 to TRBJ2-3, with D possibly being TRBD2 (5 bases). The germline V gene has CDR1 MNHEY and CDR2 SVGAGI. CDR3 length: 14 amino acids. The V and J ends lost 6 bases and 6 bases respectively, with 16 bases between them. The CDR3 is CASSRPEGGDTQYF. CDR3 nucleotides: TGTGCCAGCAGCCGCCCTGAGGGTGGCGATACGCAGTATTTT.

The rearrangement links TRBV5-5 to TRBJ1-4; a weak D match, TRBD1 (5 bases). Germline loops: CDR1 SGHKS, CDR2 YYEKEE (reference sequence). V was pared by 4 bases and J by 6 bases, with 16 bases between. The CDR3 has 15 amino acids. Here the CDR3 reads CASSQVPPGDEKLFF. The CDR3 DNA is TGTGCCAGCAGCCAGGTGCCCCCGGGGGATGAAAAACTGTTTTTT.

This clone was seen just once. The chain uses TRBV7-2 and TRBJ2-7; TRBD2 might be the D (7 bases). This CDR3 comprises 15 residues. Trimming left V 5 bases short and J 0 bases short, with 14 bases between. Germline V gives CDR1 SGHTA, CDR2 FQGNSA. The DNA for the CDR3 is TGTGCCAGCAGCCCGGGGGGCCAGAGCTCCTACGAGCAGTACTTC. This codes for CASSPGGQSSYEQYF.

This clone appeared a few times. J is TRBJ2-2 and V is TRBV7-3, with 12 positions matching TRBD2. The CDR3 sequence is 16 residues long. V gave up 0 bases and J gave up 5 bases; unmatched junction bases: 1. Germline CDR1 and CDR2: SGHTA and FQGTGA. The CDR3 loop reads CASSLTGLAGTGELFF. DNA of the CDR3: TGTGCCAGCAGCTTAACGGGACTAGCGGGTACCGGGGAGCTGTTTTTT. Based on the CDR3 plus reference TRBV7-3 and TRBJ2-2, the full variable domain is GAGVSQTPSNKVTEKGKYVELRCDPISGHTALYWYRQSLGQGPEFLIYFQGTGAADDSGLPNDRFFAVRPEGSVSTLKIQRTERGDSAVYLCASSLTGLAGTGELFFGEGSRLTVL.

A word on this clone: This sample also contains other DNA sequences that code for the same CDR3. This rearrangement joins TRBV18 to TRBJ2-3; 8 positions agree with TRBD2. Germline trimming cut 0 bases from V and 1 base from J; bases unmatched to any gene: 3. The germline CDR1 and CDR2 sequences are KGHSH and LQKENI. The CDR3 spans 16 residues. CDR3: CASSPPSGGRTDTQYF. The CDR3 DNA sequence: TGTGCCAGCTCACCACCGAGCGGGGGACGCACAGATACGCAGTATTTT.

The chain uses TRBV12-3 or TRBV12-4 and TRBJ2-7; 7 positions agree with TRBD1. J gave up 6 bases and V 6 bases, and 5 bases lay outside the gene matches. The CDR3 has 12 amino acids. The CDR3 region has the DNA TGTGCCAGCAGCCAAGACAGGGTCGAGCAGTACTTC. It specifies CASSQDRVEQYF.